Each of the 5 T cell receptor beta chains below was sequenced from the same sample in a study of blood T cell repertoires in COVID-19 (dated by TCRdb to the early 2020s). The library was built by means of the immunoSEQ multiplex PCR assay. Here the immuneACCESS table is served through TCRdb, limited to in-frame sequences with V and J called. Missing clones are a known gap in these copies; in checked studies unresolved V genes cover under half, and the rest lacks a known reason. The table for this sample lists around 300,000 clones; roughly nine tenths of them were counted only once. The ten largest clones represent roughly 2.5% of the sample. What was sequenced was PBMCs or T cells enriched from blood (not recorded which). The receptors were gathered from a woman between 18 and 30 years old who had recovered from COVID-19.

Turning to this clone: Other nucleotide sequences in the sample specify the same CDR3. The rearrangement uses TRBV9 and TRBJ2-7, with 12 bases lining up with TRBD1. The J segment lost 4 bases and the V segment lost 7 bases, leaving 6 bases of the junction unmatched. Germline assignment: CDR1 SGDLS and CDR2 YYNGEE. The CDR3 runs 14 residues. The CDR3 DNA is TGTGCCAGCTCACCGGGACAGGGGGCATACGAGCAGTACTTC. The encoded protein is CASSPGQGAYEQYF.

This clone was counted a few times. The chain is built from TRBV11-2 and TRBJ1-2; perhaps TRBD1 as D (5 bases). Germline-derived CDR1 and CDR2 are SGHAT and FQNNGV. This CDR3 contains 13 residues. V dropped 5 bases and J dropped 6 bases, with 13 bases sitting between them. CDR3 coding DNA: TGTGCCAGCAGCCTAGCAGGGACTGATGGCTACACCTTC. Protein: CASSLAGTDGYTF.

The rearrangement joins TRBV5-1 to TRBJ2-7; D perhaps matches TRBD2 (6 bases). The germline V and J ends were trimmed by 5 bases and 0 bases, with 9 bases remaining between them. The CDR3 extends over 13 amino acids. Germline V gene sequence: CDR1 SGHRS, CDR2 YFSETQ. CDR3 sequence: CASSDGSSYEQYF. CDR3 in DNA: TGCGCCAGCAGTGACGGGAGCTCCTACGAGCAGTACTTC.

The chain is built from TRBV18 and TRBJ2-3, with a tentative D call TRBD1 (6 bases). V was pared by 1 base and J by 0 bases, with 14 bases between. The CDR3 contains 17 residues. Germline-derived CDR1 and CDR2 are KGHSH and LQKENI. The CDR3 here is CASSPLQQGSSTDTQYF. CDR3 coding DNA: TGTGCCAGCTCACCACTACAACAGGGTTCTAGCACAGATACGCAGTATTTT.

J is TRBJ1-2 and V is TRBV11-2, with TRBD1 identical over 11 bases. J was trimmed by 8 bases and V by 5 bases; bases with no gene match: 7. CDR1 and CDR2 from the germline V gene are SGHAT and FQNNGV. The CDR3 is made up of 14 amino acids. The DNA for the CDR3 is TGTGCCAGCAGCCCAGGACAGGGGGCGGGGGGCTACACCTTC. As protein: CASSPGQGAGGYTF. Full variable domain (rest looked up from reference TRBV11-2 and TRBJ1-2): EAGVAQSPRYKIIEKRQSVAFWCNPISGHATLYWYQQILGQGPKLLIQFQNNGVVDDSQLPKDRFSAERLKGVDSTLKIQPAKLEDSAVYLCASSPGQGAGGYTFGSGTRLTVV.